The rows below give T cell receptor beta chains drawn from one sample of a study of tumor-infiltrating lymphocytes in localized non-small cell lung cancer. Assay: immunoSEQ multiplex PCR; the TCRdb copy retains only in-frame clones and omits some. The repertoire holds about 16,000 clones, with about 65% as singletons. What was sequenced was lung tumor tissue. The receptors derive from a human donor with non-small cell lung cancer. Both conserved end residues are part of each CDR3. D genes are given only for firm matches. Clone size is not always given. Where it is, it says once, few, many or a class for expanded clones.

CASRRSTGPRNTGELFF	TGTGCCAGTAGACGAAGTACGGGACCTAGGAACACCGGGGAGCTGTTTTTT	NA	TRBV19	TRBJ2-2	NA
CASSQGLAGYNEQFF	TGTGCCAGCAGCCAAGGGCTAGCGGGGTACAATGAGCAGTTCTTC	few	TRBV4-2	TRBJ2-1	TRBD2
CASSVSGPPDTQYF	TGTGCCAGCAGCGTCTCCGGCCCCCCAGATACGCAGTATTTT	NA	TRBV9	TRBJ2-3	NA
CASSFGGVGEQYF	TGTGCCAGCAGTTTTGGGGGGGTGGGAGAGCAGTACTTC	few	TRBV6-5	TRBJ2-7	TRBD2
CSVGTNGKETQYF	TGCAGCGTTGGGACAAACGGGAAAGAGACCCAGTACTTC	NA	TRBV29-1	TRBJ2-5	NA
CASSRWGANVLTF	TGTGCCAGCAGCCGGTGGGGGGCCAACGTCCTGACTTTC	NA	TRBV5-4	TRBJ2-6	NA
CASSLGRSSNQPQHF	TGTGCCAGCAGCTTAGGTAGGAGTTCCAATCAGCCCCAGCATTTT	NA	TRBV7-2	TRBJ1-5	NA
CAWSVRTRGDEQFF	TGTGCCTGGAGTGTACGTACTAGGGGGGATGAGCAGTTCTTC	NA	TRBV30	TRBJ2-1	NA
CASSHLRTRGTDTQYF	TGTGCCAGTAGTCACCTCCGGACTAGGGGCACAGATACGCAGTATTTT	NA	TRBV19	TRBJ2-3	TRBD2
CASSQAGDEQFF	TGCGCCAGCAGCCAAGCAGGGGATGAGCAGTTCTTC	NA	TRBV4-3	TRBJ2-1	NA
CASSLSPGGLSEQYF	TGTGCCAGCAGTTTATCTCCAGGGGGGCTATCCGAGCAGTACTTC	NA	TRBV28	TRBJ2-7	NA
CASRPSTGGKTQYF	TGTGCCAGCAGGCCCTCGACAGGGGGGAAGACCCAGTACTTC	NA	TRBV2	TRBJ2-5	TRBD1
CAISESGRPSYEQYF	TGTGCCATCAGTGAAAGCGGGAGGCCCTCCTACGAGCAGTACTTC	NA	TRBV10-3	TRBJ2-7	TRBD2
CASSGTGATDTQYF	TGTGCCAGCTCGGGGACAGGGGCCACAGATACGCAGTATTTT	NA	TRBV18	TRBJ2-3	TRBD1
CASSLPGGYEQYF	TGTGCCAGCAGCTTACCGGGAGGATACGAGCAGTACTTC	NA	TRBV11-2	TRBJ2-7	TRBD2
CAWSVRSSTEAFF	TGTGCCTGGAGTGTGCGTTCGAGCACTGAAGCTTTCTTT	NA	TRBV30	TRBJ1-1	NA
CASSSRDRGSLDTEAFF	TGTGCCAGCAGCTCCCGGGACAGGGGGTCTTTGGACACTGAAGCTTTCTTT	NA	TRBV11-2	TRBJ1-1	TRBD1
CAARVGSRNTEAFF	TGTGCCGCCAGGGTGGGGAGTAGGAACACTGAAGCTTTCTTT	NA	TRBV30	TRBJ1-1	NA
CASSARVDFTEQYF	TGTGCCAGCAGCGCAAGGGTCGACTTTACGGAGCAGTACTTC	NA	TRBV9	TRBJ2-7	NA
CASSPGQGIVGSPLHF	TGTGCCAGCAGCCCGGGACAGGGTATAGTGGGTTCACCCCTCCACTTT	NA	TRBV7-6	TRBJ1-6	TRBD1
CASIAGTSGGRGTDTQYF	TGTGCCAGCATCGCCGGGACTAGCGGGGGCCGGGGCACAGATACGCAGTATTTT	few	TRBV7-2	TRBJ2-3	TRBD2
CASSRGDSYEQYF	TGTGCCAGTAGTCGCGGGGATAGCTACGAGCAGTACTTC	NA	TRBV19	TRBJ2-7	NA
CASSVSSGFMNTEAFF	TGTGCCAGCAGCGTCTCGTCGGGGTTCATGAACACTGAAGCTTTCTTT	NA	TRBV9	TRBJ1-1	NA
CASRSRGDSYEQYF	TGCGCCAGCAGAAGTAGGGGCGACTCTTACGAGCAGTACTTC	NA	TRBV5-1	TRBJ2-7	NA
CASSPRAGGEQYF	TGTGCCAGCAGCCCCCGAGCAGGTGGCGAGCAGTACTTC	NA	TRBV6-5	TRBJ2-7	NA
CASSERTSYGYTF	TGTGCCAGCAGTGAAAGGACAAGCTATGGCTACACCTTC	few	TRBV25-1	TRBJ1-2	NA
CASSLSHRGRGYTF	TGTGCCAGCAGTTTATCTCACAGGGGACGAGGCTACACCTTC	once	TRBV27	TRBJ1-2	TRBD1
CAISPGTSDVTDTQYF	TGTGCCATCAGTCCCGGGACTAGCGATGTCACAGATACGCAGTATTTT	NA	TRBV10-3	TRBJ2-3	TRBD2
CASSKREPNEKLFF	TGTGCCAGTAGTAAGAGAGAACCAAATGAAAAACTGTTTTTT	NA	TRBV19	TRBJ1-4	NA
CASSNGRSNQPQHF	TGTGCCAGCAGTAACGGACGGAGCAATCAGCCCCAGCATTTT	NA	TRBV4-2	TRBJ1-5	NA
CASSLRTRELFF	TGTGCCAGTAGCCTCCGGACACGGGAGCTGTTTTTT	NA	TRBV19	TRBJ2-2	NA
CASSIGDRPNTEAFF	TGTGCCAGTAGTATTGGGGACAGACCGAACACTGAAGCTTTCTTT	NA	TRBV19	TRBJ1-1	TRBD1
CASSASGQGVGNYGYTF	TGTGCCAGCAGCGCCTCGGGACAGGGTGTGGGTAACTATGGCTACACCTTC	NA	TRBV7-9	TRBJ1-2	TRBD1
CASSRSDRENTEAFF	TGTGCCAGCAGCCGTTCCGACAGGGAGAACACTGAAGCTTTCTTT	few	TRBV11-2	TRBJ1-1	TRBD1
CASSQVDATDTQYF	TGCGCCAGCAGCCAAGTCGACGCAACAGATACGCAGTATTTT	NA	TRBV4-1	TRBJ2-3	NA
CATLGGGWGDTEAFF	TGTGCCACCCTAGGTGGGGGCTGGGGGGACACTGAAGCTTTCTTT	NA	TRBV6-1	TRBJ1-1	NA
CASGTSTDTQYF	TGTGCCAGTGGAACTAGCACAGATACGCAGTATTTT	NA	TRBV19	TRBJ2-3	NA
CASISPSSGGAYEQFF	TGTGCCAGCATTTCACCCTCCAGCGGGGGGGCTTATGAGCAGTTCTTC	NA	TRBV28	TRBJ2-1	TRBD2
CASTPDMGAANIQYF	TGTGCCAGCACCCCCGATATGGGGGCCGCAAACATTCAGTACTTC	NA	TRBV6-1	TRBJ2-4	NA
CASSFGSFSGNTIYF	TGTGCCAGCAGCTTTGGCTCGTTCTCTGGAAACACCATATATTTT	NA	TRBV5-6	TRBJ1-3	NA
CASSERAQVVSGNTIYF	TGTGCCAGCAGTGAAAGGGCACAGGTAGTATCTGGAAACACCATATATTTT	NA	TRBV6-1	TRBJ1-3	NA
CASSMLIGNTGELFF	TGTGCCAGTAGTATGCTGATCGGGAACACCGGGGAGCTGTTTTTT	NA	TRBV19	TRBJ2-2	NA
CASSYRDIYEQYF	TGTGCCAGCAGTTACCGGGACATTTACGAGCAGTACTTC	NA	TRBV6-5	TRBJ2-7	NA
CSVEGVAGAETQYF	TGCAGCGTTGAAGGGGTAGCGGGAGCAGAGACCCAGTACTTC	NA	TRBV29-1	TRBJ2-5	TRBD2
CAWSVGGEQFF	TGTGCCTGGAGTGTAGGGGGTGAGCAGTTCTTC	NA	TRBV30	TRBJ2-1	NA
CASSLGMDEQFF	TGTGCCAGCAGCTTAGGCATGGATGAGCAGTTCTTC	few	TRBV7-6	TRBJ2-1	NA
CASSSGIRRNEQFF	TGTGCCAGCAGCTCAGGGATTCGAAGGAATGAGCAGTTCTTC	NA	TRBV7-2	TRBJ2-1	NA
CAWSVQSQDTEAFF	TGTGCCTGGAGTGTACAATCCCAGGACACTGAAGCTTTCTTT	NA	TRBV30	TRBJ1-1	NA
CASSPQRTGDEKLFF	TGCGCCAGCAGCCCCCAGAGGACAGGGGATGAAAAACTGTTTTTT	NA	TRBV5-1	TRBJ1-4	TRBD1
CASSLEISEQFF	TGTGCCAGCAGCTTAGAAATCAGTGAGCAGTTCTTC	NA	TRBV7-2	TRBJ2-1	NA
CASSLQGLGNTIYF	TGTGCCAGCAGCTTGCAGGGTCTTGGAAACACCATATATTTT	few	TRBV5-4	TRBJ1-3	NA